This T cell receptor (beta chain) was sequenced in a study of T cell responses to AZD1222 COVID-19 vaccine. Study-wide results and caveats: CD4 TCRs associated with vaccination spanned spike, dominating at 160-218 and 743-854.

Germline V gives CDR1 LNHDA, CDR2 SQIVND (reference sequence). The length of the CDR3 is 15 residues. V dropped 1 base and J dropped 7 bases, with 14 bases sitting between them. A remark on this clone: Its specificity is not known.

The table came from immunoSEQ multiplex PCR; TCRdb's copy has only in-frame clones and leaves some out. The profile covers about 83,000 clones, with roughly 88% appearing a single time and more than 8.5% taken by the ten largest. This receptor was identified in an adult in good health. The rearrangement joins TRBV19 to TRBJ2-1; D unresolved. The specimen comprised peripheral blood, sampled on day 0 of AZD1222 vaccination. CDR3 sequence reads: CASSIGATTVNEQFF. Written as DNA, the CDR3 is TGTGCCAGTAGTATAGGGGCCACCACGGTAAATGAGCAGTTCTTC.